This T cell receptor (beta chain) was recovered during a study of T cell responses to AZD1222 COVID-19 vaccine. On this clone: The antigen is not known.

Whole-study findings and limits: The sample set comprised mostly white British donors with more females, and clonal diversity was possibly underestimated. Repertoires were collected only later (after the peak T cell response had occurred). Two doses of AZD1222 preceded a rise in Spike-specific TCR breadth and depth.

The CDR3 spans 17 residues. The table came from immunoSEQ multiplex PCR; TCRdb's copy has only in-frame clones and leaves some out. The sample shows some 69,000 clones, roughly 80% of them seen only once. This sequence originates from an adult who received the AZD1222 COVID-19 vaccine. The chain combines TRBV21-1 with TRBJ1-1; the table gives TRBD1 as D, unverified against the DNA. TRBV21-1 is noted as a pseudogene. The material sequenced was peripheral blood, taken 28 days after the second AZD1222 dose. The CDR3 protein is CASSKGSGQGARTEAFF. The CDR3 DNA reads TGTGCCAGCAGCAAAGGGTCGGGACAGGGGGCGCGCACTGAAGCTTTCTTT.